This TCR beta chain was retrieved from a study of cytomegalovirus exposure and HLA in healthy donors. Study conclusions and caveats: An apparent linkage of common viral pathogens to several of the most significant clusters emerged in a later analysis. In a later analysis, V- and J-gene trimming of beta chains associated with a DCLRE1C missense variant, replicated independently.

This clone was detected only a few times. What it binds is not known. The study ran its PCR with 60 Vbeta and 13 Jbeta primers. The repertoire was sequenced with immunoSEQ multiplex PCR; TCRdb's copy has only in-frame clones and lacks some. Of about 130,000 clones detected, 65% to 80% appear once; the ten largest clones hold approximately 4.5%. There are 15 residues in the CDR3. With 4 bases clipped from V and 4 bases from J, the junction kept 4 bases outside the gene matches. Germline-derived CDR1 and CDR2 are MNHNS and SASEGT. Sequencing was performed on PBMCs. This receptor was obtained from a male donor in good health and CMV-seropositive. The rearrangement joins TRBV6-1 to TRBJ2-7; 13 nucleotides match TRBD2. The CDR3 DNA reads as TGTGCCAGCAGTGGACTAGCGGGGGGCGGTTACGAGCAGTACTTC. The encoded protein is CASSGLAGGGYEQYF.